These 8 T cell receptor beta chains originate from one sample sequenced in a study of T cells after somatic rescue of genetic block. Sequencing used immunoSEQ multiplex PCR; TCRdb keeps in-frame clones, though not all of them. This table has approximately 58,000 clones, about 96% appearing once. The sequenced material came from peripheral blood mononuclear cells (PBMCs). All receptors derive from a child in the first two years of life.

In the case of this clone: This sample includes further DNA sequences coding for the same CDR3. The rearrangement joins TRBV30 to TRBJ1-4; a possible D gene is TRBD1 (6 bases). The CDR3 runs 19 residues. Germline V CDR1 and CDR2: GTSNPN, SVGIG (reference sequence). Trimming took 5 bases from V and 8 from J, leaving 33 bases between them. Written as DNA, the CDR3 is TGTGCCTGGCCGTTGGGGGGACACCATGCCGGGGGCACATCCGAAAAACTGTTTTTT. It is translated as CAWPLGGHHAGGTSEKLFF. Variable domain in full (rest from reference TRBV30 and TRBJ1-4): SQTIHQWPATLVQPVGSPLSLECTVEGTSNPNLYWYRQAAGRGLQLLFYSVGIGQISSEVPQNLSASRPQDRQFILSSKKLLLSDSGFYLCAWPLGGHHAGGTSEKLFFGSGTQLSVL.

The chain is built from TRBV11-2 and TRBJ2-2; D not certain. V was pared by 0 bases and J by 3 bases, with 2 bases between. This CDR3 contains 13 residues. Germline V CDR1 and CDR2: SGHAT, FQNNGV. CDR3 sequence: CASSLDYTGELFF. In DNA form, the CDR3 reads TGTGCCAGCAGCTTAGATTACACCGGGGAGCTGTTTTTT.

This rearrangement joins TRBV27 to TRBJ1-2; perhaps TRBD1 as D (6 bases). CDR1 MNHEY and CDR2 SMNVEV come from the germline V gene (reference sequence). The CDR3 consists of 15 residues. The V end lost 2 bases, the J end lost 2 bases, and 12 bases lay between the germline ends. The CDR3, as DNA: TGTGCCAGCAGTTTAAGGGCAGGGACAAACTATGGCTACACCTTC. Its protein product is CASSLRAGTNYGYTF.

CDR3: CAWNAGNNGYTF. Written as DNA, the CDR3 is TGTGCCTGGAACGCAGGCAACAATGGCTACACCTTC. This chain links TRBV30 with TRBJ1-2; D not resolved. Germline CDR1 and CDR2: GTSNPN and SVGIG (reference sequence). The CDR3 has 12 residues. Trimming stripped 4 bases from V and 6 bases from J, with 12 bases between. Filled out from reference TRBV30 and TRBJ1-2, the complete variable domain reads SQTIHQWPATLVQPVGSPLSLECTVEGTSNPNLYWYRQAAGRGLQLLFYSVGIGQISSEVPQNLSASRPQDRQFILSSKKLLLSDSGFYLCAWNAGNNGYTFGSGTRLTVV.

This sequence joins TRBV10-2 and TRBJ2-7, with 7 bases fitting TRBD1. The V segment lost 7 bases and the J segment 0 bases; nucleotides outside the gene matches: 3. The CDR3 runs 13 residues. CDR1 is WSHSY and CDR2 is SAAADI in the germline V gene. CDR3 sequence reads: CASKGQDSYEQYF. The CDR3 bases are TGCGCCAGCAAAGGACAGGACTCCTACGAGCAGTACTTC.

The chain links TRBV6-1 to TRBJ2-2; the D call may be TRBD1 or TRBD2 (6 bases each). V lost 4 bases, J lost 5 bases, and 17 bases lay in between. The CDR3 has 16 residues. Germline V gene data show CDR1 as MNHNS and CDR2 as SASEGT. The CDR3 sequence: CASSGMGGVGTGELFF. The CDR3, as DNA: TGTGCCAGCAGTGGCATGGGGGGCGTAGGGACCGGGGAGCTGTTTTTT.

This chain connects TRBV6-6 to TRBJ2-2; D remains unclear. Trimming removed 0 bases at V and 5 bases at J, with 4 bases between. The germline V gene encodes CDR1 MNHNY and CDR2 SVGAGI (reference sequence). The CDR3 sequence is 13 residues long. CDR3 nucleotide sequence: TGTGCCAGCAGTTACTCTGGGACCGGGGAGCTGTTTTTT. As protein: CASSYSGTGELFF.

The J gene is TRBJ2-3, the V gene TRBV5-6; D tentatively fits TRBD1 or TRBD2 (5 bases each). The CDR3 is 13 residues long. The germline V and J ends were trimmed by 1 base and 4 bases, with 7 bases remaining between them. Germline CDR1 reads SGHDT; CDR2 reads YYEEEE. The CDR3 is CASSLMGPDTQYF. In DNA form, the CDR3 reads TGTGCCAGCAGCTTGATGGGACCAGATACGCAGTATTTT.